What follows are 6 T cell receptor beta chains derived from one specimen sequenced in a study of patients and donors after allogeneic stem cell transplantation. MiXCR was run by TCRdb on the RT-PCR reads, yielding one entry per CDR3 protein. Among about 40,000 distinct CDR3 sequences listed, over 25% were seen once. The specimen was blood, either unsorted or a sorted T cell fraction (not recorded which). Receptors originate from a human donor who was either an allogeneic HSCT recipient or a stem cell or donor lymphocyte infusion donor (not recorded which). It is not recorded whose cells these are; they may come from a transplant donor.

This clonotype has only a few counts. This chain uses TRBV7-2 with TRBJ1-2; D is unresolved. The CDR3 runs to 18 residues. The V end lost 5 bases, the J end lost 4 bases, and 26 bases lay between the germline ends. CDR1 SGHTA and CDR2 FQGNSA come from the germline V gene. The CDR3 sequence is CASSLGGSLRGNLYGYTF. The CDR3 region has the DNA TGTGCCAGCAGCCTAGGTGGGTCTTTAAGAGGGAATCTCTATGGCTACACCTTC.

In its sample, this clonotype was seen a few times. The rearrangement uses TRBV29-1 and TRBJ2-2; 7 bases fit TRBD2. V was pared by 4 bases and J by 5 bases, with 13 bases of the junction left unmatched. The CDR3 is 16 amino acids. The germline V gene encodes CDR1 SQVTM and CDR2 ANQGSEA. CDR3 coding DNA: TGCAGCGTTGGGGGTTTCCGCGGGAGCGGGACCGGGGAGCTGTTTTTT. It translates to CSVGGFRGSGTGELFF.

This clonotype was observed a handful of times. The genes are TRBV6-6 and TRBJ1-4; 7 bases are shared with TRBD1. Germline CDR1 is MNHNY and CDR2 is SVGAGI (reference sequence). V lost 4 bases, J lost 3 bases, and 8 bases stayed unmatched. This CDR3 has 16 amino acids. The CDR3 region has the DNA TGTGCCAGCAGTTTACAGGGGCTGGTAGCTAATGAAAAACTGTTTTTT. It specifies CASSLQGLVANEKLFF.

The V gene is TRBV29-1, the J gene TRBJ1-2; 8 bases agree with TRBD1. CDR3 size: 15 residues. J gave up 8 bases and V 7 bases, and 18 bases lay outside the gene matches. CDR1 and CDR2 from the germline V gene are SQVTM and ANQGSEA. In DNA form, the CDR3 reads TGCAGCGGGGTAATCGGGCAGGGGGCCGTGAACGGCTACACCTTC. It yields the protein CSGVIGQGAVNGYTF.

CDR3 sequence: CASSPLQGAGSYNSPLHF. CDR3 coding DNA: TGTGCCAGCAGTCCCCTACAGGGGGCGGGGTCCTATAATTCACCCCTCCACTTT. The J gene is TRBJ1-6, the V gene TRBV6-5; TRBD1 matches 9 bases. Unmatched junction bases numbered 9, after V lost 5 bases and J lost 1 base. Germline loops: CDR1 MNHEY, CDR2 SVGAGI. CDR3 length equals 18 residues.

This chain uses TRBV20-1 with TRBJ1-4; tentatively, D is TRBD1 (5 bases). Trimming cost V 2 bases and J 4 bases, with 11 bases left between them. The germline CDR1 and CDR2 sequences are DFQATT and SNEGSKA (reference sequence). The CDR3 loop spans 14 amino acids. The CDR3 sequence is CSARRGAFNEKLFF. CDR3 nucleotide sequence: TGCAGTGCTAGAAGGGGCGCTTTTAATGAAAAACTGTTTTTT.